The following is a TCR beta chain sequence with its context. The antigen is not known. Germline CDR1 ENHRY, CDR2 SYGVKD. The CDR3 contains 15 residues. The ends were cut back, 0 bases at V and 2 bases at J, with 8 bases in the middle. This sample is drawn from a study of shared clonotypes between healthy human individuals. CD4+ cell separation produced CD45RA+ naive and CD45RA-negative memory subsets. Study results and caveats: Rarefaction indicated that sorted-subset sequencing remained incomplete although depth was large. Blood was the sole source, and tissue repertoires probably differ.

When replicate PCRs were run on sorted subsets, they used around 0.2 ug DNA, about 31,000 T cell genomes. Sequencing used immunoSEQ multiplex PCR; TCRdb keeps in-frame clones, though not all of them. Here the sample spans about a million clones, approximately 75% being singletons. Sequenced material: memory CD4+ T cells from PBMCs. Subset of the sample: CD45RA-negative fraction. The rearrangement links TRBV10-3 to TRBJ1-3; D might be TRBD1 (5 bases). The sequence was collected from a man younger than 35 in good health. Some clones in this sample may be carry-over from other donors' samples. The CDR3 nucleotides read TGTGCCATCAGTGAGTCATCGGGGGCTGGAAACACCATATATTTT. As protein: CAISESSGAGNTIYF.